This TCR beta chain was retrieved from a study of blood T cell repertoires in COVID-19. Study background: Both acute and convalescent COVID-19 samples were obtained from the United States, Italy and Spain. PBMCs, B-cell-depleted T cells, or T cells provided the cDNA or gDNA that made up the material.

The assay was immunoSEQ multiplex PCR, and TCRdb's table has in-frame clones only and misses some. The sample lists hundreds of thousands of clones, around 81% occurring once. Germline V gene sequence: CDR1 GTSNPN, CDR2 SVGIG (reference sequence). This CDR3 comprises 18 residues. V shed 3 bases, J shed 4 bases, and the junction held 13 bases outside the gene matches. This TCR came from a woman older than 75 with COVID-19, enrolled during active disease. Sequenced material: peripheral blood. This chain uses TRBV30 with TRBJ2-3; TRBD2 agrees at 13 bases. In DNA, the CDR3 is TGTGCCTGGAGGGGCCCATCGACTAGCGGGGGGAGGGCAGATACGCAGTATTTT. Translation: CAWRGPSTSGGRADTQYF.